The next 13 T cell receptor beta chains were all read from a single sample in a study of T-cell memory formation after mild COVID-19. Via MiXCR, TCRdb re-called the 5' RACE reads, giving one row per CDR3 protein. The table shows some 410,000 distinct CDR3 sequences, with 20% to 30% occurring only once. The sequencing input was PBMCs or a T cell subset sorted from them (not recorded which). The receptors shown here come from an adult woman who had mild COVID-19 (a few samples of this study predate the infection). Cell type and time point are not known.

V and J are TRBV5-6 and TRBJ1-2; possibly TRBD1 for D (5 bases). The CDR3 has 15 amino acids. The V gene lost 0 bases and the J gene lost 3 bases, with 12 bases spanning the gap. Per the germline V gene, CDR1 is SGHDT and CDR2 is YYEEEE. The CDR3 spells CASSLAVVGDYGYTF. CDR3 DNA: TGTGCCAGCAGCTTGGCTGTGGTGGGGGACTATGGCTACACCTTC. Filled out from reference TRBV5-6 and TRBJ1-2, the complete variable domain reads DAGVTQSPTHLIKTRGQQVTLRCSPKSGHDTVSWYQQALGQGPQFIFQYYEEEERQRGNFPDRFSGHQFPNYSSELNVNALLLGDSALYLCASSLAVVGDYGYTFGSGTRLTVV.

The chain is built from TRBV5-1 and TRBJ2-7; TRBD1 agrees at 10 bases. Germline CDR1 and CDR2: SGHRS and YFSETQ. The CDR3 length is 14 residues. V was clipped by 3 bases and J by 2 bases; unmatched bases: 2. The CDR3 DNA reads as TGCGCCAGCAGCTGGGGACAGGGGCCCTACGAGCAGTACTTC. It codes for CASSWGQGPYEQYF.

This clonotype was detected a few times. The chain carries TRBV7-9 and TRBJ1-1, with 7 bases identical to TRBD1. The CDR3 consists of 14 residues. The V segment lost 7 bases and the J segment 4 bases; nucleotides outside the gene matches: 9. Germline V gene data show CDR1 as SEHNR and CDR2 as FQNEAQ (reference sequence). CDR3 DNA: TGTGCCAGCACAAGGACAGGTGAAAGCACTGAAGCTTTCTTT. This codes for CASTRTGESTEAFF.

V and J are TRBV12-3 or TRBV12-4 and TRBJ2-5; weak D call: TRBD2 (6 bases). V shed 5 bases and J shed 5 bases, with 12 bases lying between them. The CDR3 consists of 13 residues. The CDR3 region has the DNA TGTGCCAGCAGTCTGACTAGGTGGGAGACCCAGTACTTC. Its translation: CASSLTRWETQYF.

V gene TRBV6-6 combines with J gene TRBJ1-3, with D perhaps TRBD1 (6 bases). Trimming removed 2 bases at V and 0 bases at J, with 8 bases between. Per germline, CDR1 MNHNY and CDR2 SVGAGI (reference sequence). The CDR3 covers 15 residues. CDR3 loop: CASSYTGSSGNTIYF. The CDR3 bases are TGTGCCAGCAGTTACACAGGGAGCTCTGGAAACACCATATATTTT.

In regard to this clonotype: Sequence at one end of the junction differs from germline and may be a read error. CDR3 nucleotides: TGTGCTAGCAGCTTGAGCCCGGGACAGAAATACGAGCAGTACTTC. Protein product: CASSLSPGQKYEQYF. The chain employs TRBV7-7 and TRBJ2-7; 7 positions match TRBD1. Per the germline V gene, CDR1 is SSHAT and CDR2 is FNYEAQ (reference sequence). This CDR3 is built from 15 residues. Complete variable domain (other parts from reference TRBV7-7 and TRBJ2-7): GAGVSQSPRYKVTKRGQDVTLRCDPISSHATLYWYQQALGQGPEFLTYFNYEAQPDKSGLPSDRFSAERPEGSISTLTIQRTEQRDSAMYRCASSLSPGQKYEQYFGPGTRLTVT.

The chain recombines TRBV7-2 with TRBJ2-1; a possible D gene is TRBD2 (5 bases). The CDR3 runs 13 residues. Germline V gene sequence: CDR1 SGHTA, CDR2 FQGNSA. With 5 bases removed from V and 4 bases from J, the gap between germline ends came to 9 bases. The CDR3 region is CASSPERYNEQFF. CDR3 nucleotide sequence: TGTGCCAGCAGCCCGGAGCGGTACAATGAGCAGTTCTTC. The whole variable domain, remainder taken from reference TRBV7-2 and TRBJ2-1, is GAGVSQSPSNKVTEKGKDVELRCDPISGHTALYWYRQSLGQGLEFLIYFQGNSAPDKSGLPSDRFSAERTGGSVSTLTIQRTQQEDSAVYLCASSPERYNEQFFGPGTRLTVL.

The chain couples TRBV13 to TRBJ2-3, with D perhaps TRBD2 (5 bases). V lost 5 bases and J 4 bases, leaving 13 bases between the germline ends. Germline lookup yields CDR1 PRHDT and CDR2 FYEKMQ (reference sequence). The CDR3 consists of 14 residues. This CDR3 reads CASSPASGADTQYF. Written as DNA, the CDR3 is TGTGCCAGCAGCCCCGCTTCCGGGGCAGATACGCAGTATTTT.

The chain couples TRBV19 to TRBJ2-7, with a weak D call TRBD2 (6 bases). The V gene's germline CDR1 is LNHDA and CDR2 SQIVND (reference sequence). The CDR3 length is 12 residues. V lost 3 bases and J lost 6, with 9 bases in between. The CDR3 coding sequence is TGTGCCAGTAGTATCGGACTAACCGAGCAGTACTTC. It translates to CASSIGLTEQYF.

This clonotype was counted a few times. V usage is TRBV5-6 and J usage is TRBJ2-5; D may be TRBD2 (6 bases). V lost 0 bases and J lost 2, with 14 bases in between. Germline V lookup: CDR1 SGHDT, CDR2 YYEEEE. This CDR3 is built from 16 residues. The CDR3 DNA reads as TGTGCCAGCAGCTTGGCACTAGCACTCGGTCAAGAGACCCAGTACTTC. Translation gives CASSLALALGQETQYF.

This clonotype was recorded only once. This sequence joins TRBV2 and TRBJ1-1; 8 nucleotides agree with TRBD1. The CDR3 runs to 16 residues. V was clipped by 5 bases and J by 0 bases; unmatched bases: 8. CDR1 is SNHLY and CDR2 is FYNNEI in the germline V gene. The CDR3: CASSPTGVDMNTEAFF. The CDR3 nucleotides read TGTGCCAGCAGTCCGACAGGGGTCGACATGAACACTGAAGCTTTCTTT.

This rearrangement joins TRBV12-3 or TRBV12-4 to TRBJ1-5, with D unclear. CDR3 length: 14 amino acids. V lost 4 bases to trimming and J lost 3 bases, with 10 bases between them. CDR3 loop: CASSYGEYNQPQHF. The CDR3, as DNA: TGTGCCAGCAGTTACGGCGAGTACAATCAGCCCCAGCATTTT.

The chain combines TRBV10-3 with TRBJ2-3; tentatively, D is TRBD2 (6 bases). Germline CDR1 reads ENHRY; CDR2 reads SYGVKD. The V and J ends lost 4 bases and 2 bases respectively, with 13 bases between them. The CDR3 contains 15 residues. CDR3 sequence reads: CAISVAGGLTDTQYF. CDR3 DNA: TGTGCCATCAGTGTGGCCGGGGGTCTCACAGATACGCAGTATTTT.